This T cell receptor beta chain was observed in a study of T cells in localized non-small cell lung cancer. The study, taken as a whole, reports: Adjacent lung held a median 57 of the top 100 tumor clones. A higher density of T cells in blood coincided with extended overall survival. One tumor region alone was sequenced, and heterogeneity therefore remains possible. Measurement of T cell clonality placed uninvolved adjacent lung highest, above the level in tumor.

The CDR3 totals 11 residues. Germline V CDR1 and CDR2: LGHNT, FRNRAP. This clone was seen more than once but under ten times. Its matching antigen is unknown. TCRdb keeps only in-frame clones here, not all; method: immunoSEQ multiplex PCR. The table has about 9,800 clones, around two fifths seen once. The TCR sequence derives from a woman aged 35-75 years with stage I lung adenocarcinoma. The rearrangement uses TRBV12-5 and TRBJ1-1; D is ambiguous. This specimen consisted of lymph node tissue, obtained before any cancer treatment. For the CDR3, the DNA is TGTGCCAGCACATGGGGAACTGAAGCTTTCTTT. As protein: CASTWGTEAFF.